Shown below are 25 T cell receptor beta chains from a single sample sequenced in a study of blood T cell repertoires in COVID-19. Some clones are missing from TCRdb's copy, which holds only in-frame ones; the method was immunoSEQ multiplex PCR. Among some 69,000 clones, 80% to 90% were seen once, and the ten largest hold 20% to 25%. The sequenced sample consisted of peripheral blood. These receptors originate from a woman in her seventies with acute or convalescent COVID-19.

The chain has TRBV28 and TRBJ2-7; 7 bases map to TRBD2. CDR1 is MDHEN, CDR2 SYDVKM, per germline. Germline trimming cut 8 bases from V and 1 base from J; bases unmatched to any gene: 5. The CDR3 loop spans 13 amino acids. The CDR3 region is CASDRTRSYEQYF. CDR3 sequence (DNA): TGTGCCAGCGATCGGACTAGGTCCTACGAGCAGTACTTC.

The chain carries TRBV27 and TRBJ1-1; 8 nucleotides align to TRBD1. Trimming took 6 bases from V and 1 from J; bases not matched to a gene: 7. Per the germline V gene, CDR1 is MNHEY and CDR2 is SMNVEV (reference sequence). This CDR3 region has 15 residues. As DNA, the CDR3 is TGTGCCAGCAGCTCTATGGACAGGGAGAACACTGAAGCTTTCTTT. Encoded protein: CASSSMDRENTEAFF.

In this sample, this clone turned up a few times. The chain recombines TRBV6-5 with TRBJ1-2; D is uncertain. Per germline, CDR1 MNHEY and CDR2 SVGAGI. The CDR3 extends over 13 amino acids. V lost 7 bases, J lost 1 base, and 10 bases lay in between. This CDR3 reads CASKIRLNYGYTF. The CDR3 coding sequence is TGTGCCAGCAAGATTCGACTTAACTATGGCTACACCTTC.

This clone was seen just once. The V and J genes are TRBV5-3 and TRBJ2-3, with D tentatively TRBD2 (7 bases). TRBV5-3 is an ORF, and what it does is uncertain. Trimming left V 4 bases short and J 5 bases short, with 17 bases between. The CDR3 is made up of 15 amino acids. CDR3 region: CARSPVGGGGDTQYF. CDR3 nucleotides: TGTGCCAGAAGCCCGGTGGGGGGAGGGGGAGATACGCAGTATTTT.

The chain combines TRBV19 with TRBJ1-1, with a tentative D call TRBD1 (6 bases). CDR1 is LNHDA and CDR2 is SQIVND in the germline V gene (reference sequence). CDR3 length: 15 amino acids. V dropped 3 bases and J dropped 5 bases, with 16 bases sitting between them. In nucleotides, the CDR3 is TGTGCCAGTAGTATGCGGCCAGGGAGGGGGACTGAAGCTTTCTTT. Amino acid sequence: CASSMRPGRGTEAFF.

Of note for this clone: The same CDR3 also results from other DNA sequences found in this sample. The rearrangement links TRBV27 to TRBJ1-3; D gene unclear. The length of the CDR3 is 11 residues. Trimming removed 11 bases at V and 0 bases at J, with 5 bases between. Germline CDR1 MNHEY, CDR2 SMNVEV (reference sequence). In DNA form, the CDR3 reads TGTGCCGTCCACTCTGGAAACACCATATATTTT. Its translation: CAVHSGNTIYF.

This sequence joins TRBV4-1 and TRBJ1-1, with D unclear. The length of the CDR3 is 14 residues. CDR1 MGHRA and CDR2 YSYEKL come from the germline V gene. The V end was cut by 2 bases, the J end by 1 base, with 8 bases between. CDR3 loop: CASSQHNTNTEAFF. CDR3 nucleotide sequence: TGCGCCAGCAGCCAACATAACACGAACACTGAAGCTTTCTTT.

The genes are TRBV18 and TRBJ1-3, with D tentatively TRBD1 (6 bases). Germline V gene lookup returns CDR1 KGHSH and CDR2 LQKENI. This CDR3 region has 16 residues. V lost 4 bases, J lost 0 bases, and 13 bases lay in between. CDR3 region: CASSLRRDISGNTIYF. For the CDR3, the DNA is TGTGCCAGCTCACTTCGCCGGGACATCTCTGGAAACACCATATATTTT.

The chain uses TRBV29-1 and TRBJ1-2; a weak D match, TRBD1 (6 bases). V gave up 0 bases and J gave up 8 bases, with 13 bases separating them. Germline assignment: CDR1 SQVTM and CDR2 ANQGSEA. CDR3 length: 13 amino acids. CDR3 protein: CSVEDPGEGGYTF. The CDR3 DNA reads TGCAGCGTTGAAGATCCAGGGGAGGGAGGCTACACCTTC.

The CDR3 region has the DNA TGCGCCAGCAGGGGGGACAGCATGAACACTGAAGCTTTCTTT. This encodes CASRGDSMNTEAFF. The gene calls are TRBV10-2 and TRBJ1-1, with TRBD1 matching over 7 bases. The germline CDR1 and CDR2 sequences are WSHSY and SAAADI. This CDR3 is built from 14 residues. The J segment lost 0 bases and the V segment lost 6 bases, leaving 4 bases of the junction unmatched.

The V call is TRBV27, the J call TRBJ1-2; 7 nucleotides agree with TRBD1. The V and J ends lost 5 bases and 2 bases, in that order; junction bases with no gene match: 2. The CDR3 runs to 13 residues. Per the germline V gene, CDR1 is MNHEY and CDR2 is SMNVEV (reference sequence). CDR3 sequence (DNA): TGTGCCAGCAGTAGAGGGGGCAACTATGGCTACACCTTC. Translated: CASSRGGNYGYTF.

The chain is built from TRBV9 and TRBJ2-5; 9 positions match TRBD2. The CDR3 is 17 amino acids. With 0 bases clipped from V and 2 bases from J, the junction kept 8 bases outside the gene matches. CDR1 is SGDLS and CDR2 is YYNGEE in the germline V gene. This CDR3 is CASSVATGTSRQETQYF. The DNA for the CDR3 is TGTGCCAGCAGCGTAGCTACGGGGACTAGCAGACAAGAGACCCAGTACTTC.

The count of this clone is one. The J gene is TRBJ2-1, the V gene TRBV7-9, with D tentatively TRBD1 (5 bases). The V gene lost 2 bases and the J gene lost 6 bases, with 14 bases spanning the gap. The germline V gene has CDR1 SEHNR and CDR2 FQNEAQ (reference sequence). The length of the CDR3 is 15 residues. This CDR3 is CASSLLQGRTNEQFF. In nucleotides, the CDR3 is TGTGCCAGCAGCTTACTGCAGGGAAGGACCAATGAGCAGTTCTTC.

V usage is TRBV11-2 and J usage is TRBJ1-1; unclear D gene. Germline V gives CDR1 SGHAT, CDR2 FQNNGV. Trimming took 7 bases from V and 11 from J, leaving 17 bases between them. This CDR3 is 12 amino acids long. In DNA form, the CDR3 reads TGTGCCAGCACCATCCGTCCGGGATCTGCTTTCTTT. This encodes CASTIRPGSAFF.

The chain carries TRBV27 and TRBJ2-2; D call uncertain. Trimming cost V 5 bases and J 7 bases, with 8 bases left between them. There are 12 residues in the CDR3. Per germline, CDR1 MNHEY and CDR2 SMNVEV (reference sequence). As DNA, the CDR3 is TGTGCCAGCAGTCCTGACATCGGGGAGCTGTTTTTT. As protein: CASSPDIGELFF.

DNA for the CDR3: TGTGCCAGCAGTTTTACTGCATTAGAAAAACTGTTTTTT. Amino acid sequence: CASSFTALEKLFF. This chain joins TRBV12-3 or TRBV12-4 and TRBJ1-4; D gene unclear. This CDR3 contains 13 residues. Between the trimmed V and J ends, which lost 3 bases and 8 bases, there was a span of 10 bases.

This chain uses TRBV28 with TRBJ1-5, with D perhaps TRBD1 (6 bases). This CDR3 is 14 amino acids long. V gave up 6 bases and J gave up 3 bases, with 12 bases separating them. CDR1 MDHEN and CDR2 SYDVKM come from the germline V gene. CDR3 DNA: TGTGCCAGCAGAGGACAGATTAACAATCAGCCCCAGCATTTT. This translates into CASRGQINNQPQHF.

The rearrangement uses TRBV27 and TRBJ2-1, with 7 bases fitting TRBD2. This CDR3 region has 17 residues. The J segment lost 4 bases and the V segment lost 2 bases, leaving 11 bases of the junction unmatched. Germline V lookup: CDR1 MNHEY, CDR2 SMNVEV (reference sequence). The CDR3 DNA sequence: TGTGCCAGCAGTTTAATCCGGGCTAGCGGATTGTACAATGAGCAGTTCTTC. Its translation is CASSLIRASGLYNEQFF.

The chain recombines TRBV5-8 with TRBJ1-1; a weak D match, TRBD1 (5 bases). The CDR3 has 15 amino acids. From germline, CDR1 is SGHTS and CDR2 YDEGEE. The ends were cut back, 1 base at V and 4 bases at J, with 14 bases in the middle. CDR3 DNA sequence: TGTGCCAGCAGCTTGTACCTACCGGGGGGCACTGAAGCTTTCTTT. Translating gives CASSLYLPGGTEAFF.

V usage is TRBV11-2 and J usage is TRBJ2-5; 8 bases match TRBD1. The CDR3 loop spans 14 amino acids. The germline V gene has CDR1 SGHAT and CDR2 FQNNGV. The V segment lost 5 bases and the J segment 4 bases; nucleotides outside the gene matches: 6. The CDR3 loop reads CASSPGTGVETQYF. The CDR3 DNA is TGTGCCAGCAGCCCCGGGACAGGAGTAGAGACCCAGTACTTC.

This clone was counted a single time. V and J are TRBV7-9 and TRBJ1-1; 7 nucleotides agree with TRBD1. CDR3 length: 15 amino acids. J gave up 1 base and V 0 bases, and 2 bases lay outside the gene matches. The germline gives CDR1 SEHNR, CDR2 FQNEAQ (reference sequence). The CDR3 DNA sequence: TGTGCCAGCAGCTTAGCGACAGGGCCGAACACTGAAGCTTTCTTT. This encodes CASSLATGPNTEAFF.

The chain has TRBV28 and TRBJ2-7, with 7 nucleotides matching TRBD1. Germline V lookup: CDR1 MDHEN, CDR2 SYDVKM. The V gene end was trimmed by 6 bases and the J gene end by 6 bases; junction bases not matched to a gene: 5. The CDR3 covers 12 residues. The CDR3 coding sequence is TGTGCCAGCAGAGACTACAGGGGCGAGCAGTACTTC. As protein: CASRDYRGEQYF.

The rearrangement links TRBV1 to TRBJ2-5; no DNA check was done on the table's D call, TRBD2. TRBV1 is described as a pseudogene. CDR3 length: 15 amino acids. Here the CDR3 DNA reads TGCACCAGCAGCCAAGTTCCCCGACTGGGAGAGACCCAGTACTTC. Residues: CTSSQVPRLGETQYF.

This clone appeared once. The chain carries TRBV5-1 and TRBJ2-1; D gene ambiguous. CDR1 and CDR2 (germline): SGHRS, YFSETQ. Trimming pared 2 bases from V and 12 bases from J, leaving 18 bases between. The CDR3 contains 14 residues. The CDR3 sequence: CASSFGDPTGGQFF. The DNA for the CDR3 is TGCGCCAGCAGCTTCGGCGACCCAACGGGTGGGCAGTTCTTC.

The gene calls are TRBV7-8 and TRBJ2-7, with TRBD1 identical over 7 bases. The CDR3 loop spans 12 amino acids. The J segment lost 6 bases and the V segment lost 5 bases, leaving 4 bases of the junction unmatched. CDR1 and CDR2 (germline): SGHVS, FQNEAQ. Written as DNA, the CDR3 is TGTGCCAGCAGCCGAACAGGGGCCGAGCAGTACTTC. Its protein product is CASSRTGAEQYF.